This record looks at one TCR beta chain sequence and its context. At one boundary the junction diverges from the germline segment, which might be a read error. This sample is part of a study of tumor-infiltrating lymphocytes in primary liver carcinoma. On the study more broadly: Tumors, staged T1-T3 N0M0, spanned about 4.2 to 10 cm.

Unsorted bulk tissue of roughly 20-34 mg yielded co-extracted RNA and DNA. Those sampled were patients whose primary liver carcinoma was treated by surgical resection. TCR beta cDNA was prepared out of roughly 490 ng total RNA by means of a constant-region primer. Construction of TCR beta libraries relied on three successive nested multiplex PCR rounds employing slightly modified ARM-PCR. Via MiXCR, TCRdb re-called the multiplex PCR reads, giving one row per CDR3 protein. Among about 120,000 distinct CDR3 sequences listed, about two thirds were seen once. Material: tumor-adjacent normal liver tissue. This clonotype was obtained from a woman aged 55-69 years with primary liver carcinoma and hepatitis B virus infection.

CDR3 amino acids: CASCFRGVIEQFF. The CDR3 DNA follows: TGTGCCAGCTGTTTCAGAGGGGTTATTGAGCAGTTCTTC. V usage is TRBV28 and J usage is TRBJ2-1; D tentatively reads TRBD1 or TRBD2 (5 bases each). This CDR3 is 13 amino acids long. Germline-derived CDR1 and CDR2 are MDHEN and SYDVKM.